These 32 T cell receptor beta chains originate from one sample sequenced in a study of T-cell memory formation after mild COVID-19. TCRdb independently ran MiXCR on the 5' RACE reads; one entry per CDR3 protein. The sample records around 140,000 distinct CDR3 sequences, around 5.8% being singletons. The sequenced sample consisted of PBMCs or a T cell subset sorted from them (not recorded which). The receptors come from an adult woman who had mild COVID-19 (a few samples of this study predate the infection). Cell type and time point are not known.

This clonotype appeared many times. The genes are TRBV7-9 and TRBJ2-7, with 9 bases aligning to TRBD1. Germline trimming cut 5 bases from V and 5 bases from J; bases unmatched to any gene: 7. The CDR3 spans 14 residues. Germline V gene lookup returns CDR1 SEHNR and CDR2 FQNEAQ (reference sequence). CDR3 sequence (DNA): TGTGCCAGCAGCGCAGGACAGGGGATTCACGAGCAGTACTTC. Residues: CASSAGQGIHEQYF.

This clonotype was seen repeatedly, ten times or more. The CDR3 sequence is CASSQDITGGTQETQYF. CDR3 DNA: TGTGCCAGCAGCCAAGATATCACAGGGGGGACCCAAGAGACCCAGTACTTC. The V gene is TRBV4-2, the J gene TRBJ2-5, with TRBD1 identical over 8 bases. Trimming took 0 bases from V and 1 from J; bases not matched to a gene: 7. This CDR3 has 17 residues. Germline V lookup: CDR1 LGHNA, CDR2 YNFKEQ.

The genes are TRBV7-2 and TRBJ2-5; maybe TRBD2 (5 bases). Germline CDR1 reads SGHTA; CDR2 reads FQGNSA. The CDR3 is 14 amino acids. V was shortened by 5 bases and J by 5 bases, with 15 bases between the two germline ends. The CDR3 nucleotides read TGTGCCAGCAGCCAAGCGGATGGGATCGAGACCCAGTACTTC. Translating gives CASSQADGIETQYF.

This clonotype has just a few counts. The chain employs TRBV7-9 and TRBJ2-7; D tentatively fits TRBD1 or TRBD2 (5 bases each). The CDR3 contains 18 residues. Per germline, CDR1 SEHNR and CDR2 FQNEAQ (reference sequence). Trimming left V 4 bases short and J 1 base short, with 23 bases between. CDR3 in amino acids: CASSWGWTRAGTSYEQYF. The CDR3 DNA is TGTGCCAGCAGCTGGGGGTGGACTCGGGCCGGAACTTCCTACGAGCAGTACTTC. Combining the CDR3 with reference TRBV7-9 and TRBJ2-7 gives the whole variable domain DTGVSQNPRHKITKRGQNVTFRCDPISEHNRLYWYRQTLGQGPEFLTYFQNEAQLEKSRLLSDRFSAERPKGSFSTLEIQRTEQGDSAMYLCASSWGWTRAGTSYEQYFGPGTRLTVT.

Ten or more counts support this clonotype. This chain links TRBV20-1 with TRBJ1-1; D is perhaps TRBD1 (5 bases). The CDR3 totals 12 residues. Germline CDR1 is DFQATT and CDR2 is SNEGSKA (reference sequence). CDR3 protein: CRGGSGANEAFF. In nucleotides, the CDR3 is TGCAGGGGGGGATCAGGTGCCAACGAAGCTTTCTTT.

The chain couples TRBV5-1 to TRBJ2-1; 10 nucleotides align to TRBD2. CDR1 is SGHRS and CDR2 is YFSETQ in the germline V gene. Trimming at V came to 4 bases and at J to 6 bases, leaving 13 bases not matched to a gene. There are 17 residues in the CDR3. CDR3 residues: CASSMWLAGDWGNEQFF. As DNA, the CDR3 is TGCGCCAGCAGCATGTGGCTAGCGGGAGATTGGGGCAATGAGCAGTTCTTC.

This clonotype was seen ten or more times. The genes are TRBV20-1 and TRBJ1-1; possible D gene TRBD1, 6 bases. The germline gives CDR1 DFQATT, CDR2 SNEGSKA (reference sequence). This CDR3 is 14 amino acids long. Trimming took off 2 bases at V and 6 bases at J, with 16 bases between the two ends. Here the CDR3 reads CSARHPTGRSEAFF. As DNA, the CDR3 is TGCAGTGCTAGACACCCGACAGGAAGATCTGAAGCTTTCTTT.

The chain carries TRBV7-9 and TRBJ2-7; 9 nucleotides match TRBD2. With 5 bases clipped from V and 7 bases from J, the junction kept 12 bases outside the gene matches. Per the germline V gene, CDR1 is SEHNR and CDR2 is FQNEAQ (reference sequence). CDR3 size: 15 residues. CDR3 sequence reads: CASSPSREGLFEQYF. As DNA, the CDR3 is TGTGCCAGCAGCCCCTCGCGGGAGGGCCTTTTTGAGCAGTACTTC. Supplemented by reference TRBV7-9 and TRBJ2-7, the full variable domain reads DTGVSQNPRHKITKRGQNVTFRCDPISEHNRLYWYRQTLGQGPEFLTYFQNEAQLEKSRLLSDRFSAERPKGSFSTLEIQRTEQGDSAMYLCASSPSREGLFEQYFGPGTRLTVT.

This clonotype has a handful of counts. The junction departs from germline at one end; a sequencing error may be responsible. This rearrangement joins TRBV7-7 to TRBJ2-5, with a tentative D call TRBD2 (6 bases). The germline CDR1 and CDR2 sequences are SSHAT and FNYEAQ (reference sequence). This CDR3 contains 16 residues. The DNA of the CDR3 is TGTGCTAGCAGCTTAGTTGGGCCGGGAGTGCTCGAGACCCAGTACTTC. This translates into CASSLVGPGVLETQYF.

In this sample, this clonotype turned up many times. The chain couples TRBV29-1 to TRBJ2-1; no definite D call. CDR3 length: 17 residues. Germline V CDR1 and CDR2: SQVTM, ANQGSEA. Trimming shortened V by 0 bases and J by 5 bases, and 20 bases separated the two germline ends. CDR3 amino acids: CSVEDLKGRLWDNEQFF. CDR3 nucleotides: TGCAGCGTTGAAGATCTTAAGGGCAGGTTATGGGACAATGAGCAGTTCTTC.

This clonotype occurred many times. The CDR3 loop reads CASSSPTSGDWSYEQYF. The DNA for the CDR3 is TGCGCCAGCAGCTCCCCCACAAGCGGAGACTGGTCCTACGAGCAGTACTTC. The chain has TRBV5-1 and TRBJ2-7, with D perhaps matching TRBD2 (5 bases). Germline V gene sequence: CDR1 SGHRS, CDR2 YFSETQ. Between the trimmed V and J ends, which lost 3 bases and 1 base, there was a span of 20 bases. This CDR3 has 17 amino acids.

V usage is TRBV27 and J usage is TRBJ2-3; D may correspond to TRBD1 or TRBD2 (5 bases each). This CDR3 has 14 residues. The germline V and J ends were trimmed by 4 bases and 1 base, with 9 bases remaining between them. CDR1 is MNHEY and CDR2 is SMNVEV in the germline V gene (reference sequence). CDR3 residues: CASSYRGRTDTQYF. For the CDR3, the DNA is TGTGCCAGCAGTTATCGGGGCCGCACAGATACGCAGTATTTT.

This clonotype occurred many times. The chain is built from TRBV7-9 and TRBJ2-1, with D perhaps matching TRBD2 (5 bases). The CDR3 consists of 15 residues. The V gene's germline CDR1 is SEHNR and CDR2 FQNEAQ (reference sequence). Trimming pared 0 bases from V and 7 bases from J, leaving 13 bases between. In DNA form, the CDR3 reads TGTGCCAGCAGCTTAGCGGGAGTGTCTGGGAATGAGCAGTTCTTC. Its protein is CASSLAGVSGNEQFF.

This clonotype was seen at least ten times. V and J are TRBV7-8 and TRBJ1-2; D is undetermined. The CDR3 sequence is 16 residues long. Trimming stripped 1 base from V and 1 base from J, with 13 bases between. Germline V gives CDR1 SGHVS, CDR2 FQNEAQ. Here the CDR3 reads CASSLDRWTLNYGYTF. The CDR3 nucleotides read TGTGCCAGCAGCTTAGATAGGTGGACCCTTAACTATGGCTACACCTTC.

This clonotype was counted at least ten times. The chain is built from TRBV4-2 and TRBJ2-7; 7 bases line up with TRBD1. Germline V gene sequence: CDR1 LGHNA, CDR2 YNFKEQ. The CDR3 length is 14 residues. The V and J ends lost 0 bases and 4 bases, in that order; junction bases with no gene match: 3. CDR3 nucleotides: TGTGCCAGCAGCCAAGAAGGGACAGTATACGAGCAGTACTTC. Its protein is CASSQEGTVYEQYF.

This clonotype appeared a few times. The gene calls are TRBV6-2 or TRBV6-3 and TRBJ2-1; TRBD2 aligns across 9 bases. CDR1 is MNHEY and CDR2 is SVGEGT in the germline V gene. This CDR3 has 16 residues. Trimming at V came to 8 bases and at J to 8 bases, leaving 16 bases not matched to a gene. Here the CDR3 reads CASGPAREGPWYEQFF. The CDR3 region has the DNA TGTGCCAGCGGTCCCGCGCGGGAGGGCCCATGGTATGAGCAGTTCTTC.

Many counts were recorded for this clonotype. This rearrangement joins TRBV12-3 or TRBV12-4 to TRBJ2-5; D gene ambiguous. The CDR3 spans 12 residues. The ends were cut back, 5 bases at V and 4 bases at J, with 8 bases in the middle. The CDR3 DNA follows: TGTGCCAGCAGTCGAGCCGTAGAGACCCAGTACTTC. This encodes CASSRAVETQYF.

This rearrangement joins TRBV2 to TRBJ2-7; no clear D. This CDR3 spans 14 amino acids. Per the germline V gene, CDR1 is SNHLY and CDR2 is FYNNEI. Deletions cut 5 bases from V and 2 bases from J, with 13 bases between. DNA for the CDR3: TGTGCCAGCAGTCGGTTGAACAAAGCCTACGAGCAGTACTTC. Translated, it gives CASSRLNKAYEQYF.

Ten or more counts support this clonotype. The J gene is TRBJ2-7, the V gene TRBV7-2; no reliable D call. The CDR3 spans 14 residues. Deletions cut 1 base from V and 0 bases from J, with 7 bases between. Germline CDR1 and CDR2: SGHTA and FQGNSA. CDR3 amino acids: CASSLGQHSYEQYF. For the CDR3, the DNA is TGTGCCAGCAGCTTAGGGCAGCACTCCTACGAGCAGTACTTC.

This clonotype was observed a handful of times. The rearrangement links TRBV7-9 to TRBJ1-2; D remains ambiguous. Between the trimmed V and J ends, which lost 1 base and 1 base, there was a span of 13 bases. The CDR3 sequence is 16 residues long. The germline CDR1 and CDR2 sequences are SEHNR and FQNEAQ (reference sequence). CDR3 sequence: CASSLGAAKVNYGYTF. In nucleotides, the CDR3 is TGTGCCAGCAGCTTAGGCGCAGCAAAAGTTAACTATGGCTACACCTTC.

This clonotype showed up just a few times. The chain combines TRBV2 with TRBJ2-5, with 9 bases that match TRBD1. V was pared by 5 bases and J by 1 base, with 5 bases of the junction left unmatched. CDR3 length: 15 residues. Germline CDR1 SNHLY, CDR2 FYNNEI. CDR3 DNA: TGTGCCAGCAGTCCGGACAGGGGCGCCCAAGAGACCCAGTACTTC. It yields the protein CASSPDRGAQETQYF.

The chain carries TRBV4-1 and TRBJ2-1, with D perhaps matching TRBD1 (5 bases). V was trimmed by 0 bases and J by 10 bases, leaving 13 bases between them. In germline, CDR1 is MGHRA, CDR2 YSYEKL. CDR3 length: 14 residues. The CDR3 bases are TGCGCCAGCAGCCAAGATGCAGGGATCAAGGAGCAGTTCTTC. It specifies CASSQDAGIKEQFF.

The chain couples TRBV29-1 to TRBJ2-3, with 7 bases fitting TRBD1. CDR3 size: 14 residues. From germline, CDR1 is SQVTM and CDR2 ANQGSEA. J gave up 6 bases and V 4 bases, and 10 bases lay outside the gene matches. The CDR3 sequence is CSVAQQGTADTQYF. CDR3 nucleotide sequence: TGCAGCGTTGCCCAACAGGGGACGGCGGATACGCAGTATTTT.

The table lists this clonotype with a few counts. The germline gene is not matched at one end of the junction; a read error may be the cause. This sequence joins TRBV12-3 or TRBV12-4 and TRBJ1-5; D is undetermined. The CDR3 loop spans 16 amino acids. CDR3 DNA sequence: TGTGCCAGCCGTTTCATGTCCGGTGCCGGGGAACAGCCCCAGCATTTT. Its protein product is CASRFMSGAGEQPQHF.

This clonotype has at least ten counts. The chain combines TRBV27 with TRBJ2-7; the match to TRBD1 covers 8 bases. Germline trimming cut 6 bases from V and 2 bases from J; bases unmatched to any gene: 6. This CDR3 is 14 amino acids long. Germline CDR1 MNHEY, CDR2 SMNVEV (reference sequence). The CDR3 DNA is TGTGCCAGCAGCCGACAGGGGATTCCCTACGAGCAGTACTTC. It is translated as CASSRQGIPYEQYF.

The chain employs TRBV5-5 and TRBJ2-5; either TRBD1 or TRBD2 may fit D (6 bases each). The CDR3 is 17 residues long. Germline V gives CDR1 SGHKS, CDR2 YYEKEE (reference sequence). Trimming took off 0 bases at V and 1 base at J, with 16 bases between the two ends. The CDR3 region is CASSLAPTGGPQETQYF. Here the CDR3 DNA reads TGTGCCAGCAGCTTGGCCCCGACCGGGGGCCCCCAAGAGACCCAGTACTTC.

Many counts were recorded for this clonotype. DNA for the CDR3: TGTGCCAGCAGCCGCCTCACGACTAGCGGGGGGGCTAATGAGCAGTTCTTC. This sequence encodes CASSRLTTSGGANEQFF. The J gene is TRBJ2-1, the V gene TRBV14, with 14 positions matching TRBD2. J gave up 7 bases and V 4 bases, and 9 bases lay outside the gene matches. The CDR3 has 17 amino acids. Germline V gives CDR1 SGHDN, CDR2 FVKESK.

This clonotype came up many times. The chain has TRBV3-1 and TRBJ2-7, with 7 bases identical to TRBD1. The J segment lost 0 bases and the V segment lost 4 bases, leaving 6 bases of the junction unmatched. Germline lookup yields CDR1 LGHDT and CDR2 YNNKEL (reference sequence). CDR3 size: 15 residues. The CDR3 protein is CASSPRQGFSYEQYF. As DNA, the CDR3 is TGTGCCAGCAGCCCTCGACAGGGTTTCTCCTACGAGCAGTACTTC.

This clonotype was observed at least ten times. V gene TRBV12-3 or TRBV12-4 combines with J gene TRBJ2-1, with D hard to call. This CDR3 has 13 residues. The V gene lost 2 bases and the J gene lost 9 bases, with 11 bases spanning the gap. The CDR3 is CASSLPGFGEQFF. Written as DNA, the CDR3 is TGTGCCAGCAGTTTACCCGGGTTTGGTGAGCAGTTCTTC.

The rearrangement uses TRBV5-1 and TRBJ2-5; D unclear. CDR1 is SGHRS, CDR2 YFSETQ, per germline. V was trimmed by 5 bases and J by 3 bases, leaving 14 bases between them. The CDR3 extends over 14 amino acids. The CDR3 nucleotides read TGCGCCAGCAGTCCCGGTACGGTGGAAGAGACCCAGTACTTC. Protein: CASSPGTVEETQYF.

This clonotype was counted ten times or more. V is TRBV5-1 and J is TRBJ2-1, with D perhaps matching TRBD1 or TRBD2 (6 bases each). V was clipped by 1 base and J by 6 bases, with 11 bases between them. CDR3 length: 14 residues. The germline V gene has CDR1 SGHRS and CDR2 YFSETQ. The CDR3 DNA follows: TGCGCCAGCAGCTTGTATCCGGGGGCCAATGAGCAGTTCTTC. Translation gives CASSLYPGANEQFF.

This clonotype showed up many times. V and J are TRBV6-6 and TRBJ2-1; tentative D call: TRBD2 (6 bases). CDR1 is MNHNY and CDR2 is SVGAGI in the germline V gene (reference sequence). CDR3 length equals 12 residues. The germline V and J ends were trimmed by 4 bases and 8 bases, with 9 bases remaining between them. The CDR3 nucleotides read TGTGCCAGCAGTTCCGCGGGGCATGAGCAGTTCTTC. Its protein is CASSSAGHEQFF.